These 4 T cell receptor beta chains were sequenced from one sample in a study of shared clonotypes between healthy human individuals. Profiled with immunoSEQ multiplex PCR; TCRdb holds only in-frame clones, not every one. The profile shows some 790,000 clones, approximately 77% of them singletons. The specimen was memory CD4+ T cells sorted from blood. Subset meaning: CD45RA-negative fraction. The receptors derive from a woman between 25 and 40 years old in good health.

The chain uses TRBV7-9 and TRBJ2-7; 9 nucleotides align to TRBD1. Germline V lookup: CDR1 SEHNR, CDR2 FQNEAQ (reference sequence). The CDR3 sequence is 15 residues long. V dropped 2 bases and J dropped 2; count of bases not matched to a gene: 4. The CDR3 nucleotides read TGTGCCAGCAGCTTATTGGACAGGGGAGCCTACGAGCAGTACTTC. The encoded protein is CASSLLDRGAYEQYF.

Regarding this clone: A single base is all that separates this from a far larger clone, so a read error is likely. The V and J genes are TRBV19 and TRBJ2-1; 10 nucleotides line up with TRBD1. The length of the CDR3 is 12 residues. Germline V gene lookup returns CDR1 LNHDA and CDR2 SQIVND (reference sequence). J was trimmed by 10 bases and V by 5 bases; bases with no gene match: 2. CDR3 bases: TGTGCCAGTAGTGCGGGACAGGGGGAGCAGTTCTTC. Translated, it gives CASSAGQGEQFF.

This sequence joins TRBV27 and TRBJ2-7; the match to TRBD1 covers 9 bases. CDR3 length: 15 amino acids. J lost 5 bases, V lost 5 bases, and 10 bases had no gene match. Germline assignment: CDR1 MNHEY and CDR2 SMNVEV (reference sequence). The DNA of the CDR3 is TGTGCCAGCAGTATAATCCGGGACAGGGCCAACGAGCAGTACTTC. Translated: CASSIIRDRANEQYF.

This clone has more than one count but fewer than ten. The chain couples TRBV5-6 to TRBJ2-5; 9 bases are a match to TRBD2. Matching the DNA end better, TRBJ2-7 makes the J call doubtful. This CDR3 spans 15 amino acids. The germline gives CDR1 SGHDT, CDR2 YYEEEE. This chain's CDR3 is CASRPWEREVYEQYF. CDR3 sequence (DNA): TGTGCCAGTCGACCTTGGGAGCGGGAGGTCTACGAGCAGTACTTC.